The 16 T cell receptor beta chains below were found in one sample sequenced in a study of a mutant IDH1 vaccine in newly diagnosed glioma. Their antigen targets remain unknown. Described time point: week 23, last vaccination. Every vaccine dose comprised 300 ug of mutant IDH1 20-mer peptide plus topical imiquimod. The method was immunoSEQ multiplex PCR; TCRdb's version includes in-frame clones alone and lacks a portion of them. The profile shows tens of thousands of clones, approximately 90% of them singletons. This material consisted of PBMCs, taken from a glioma patient whose treatment included an IDH1 peptide vaccine. The receptors come from a man aged 45-65 years with glioma.

This clone was counted once. This chain connects TRBV29-1 to TRBJ2-1; 12 nucleotides align to TRBD2. V gave up 5 bases and J gave up 0 bases; unmatched junction bases: 2. Germline V gene data show CDR1 as SQVTM and CDR2 as ANQGSEA. CDR3 size: 15 residues. Written as DNA, the CDR3 is TGCAGCGTTATGACTAGCGGGAGCTCCTACAATGAGCAGTTCTTC. This encodes CSVMTSGSSYNEQFF.

This chain uses TRBV19 with TRBJ2-4; 9 positions match TRBD1. Trimming removed 6 bases from V and 6 bases from J; junction bases left unmatched: 6. The CDR3 runs 14 residues. Germline CDR1 reads LNHDA; CDR2 reads SQIVND (reference sequence). The CDR3 region is CASRNRGRLNIQYF. DNA for the CDR3: TGTGCCAGTAGAAACAGGGGGCGGTTAAACATTCAGTACTTC.

V is TRBV18 and J is TRBJ2-3; 9 nucleotides line up with TRBD1. Germline V gene sequence: CDR1 KGHSH, CDR2 LQKENI. Germline trimming cut 3 bases from V and 4 bases from J; bases unmatched to any gene: 2. This CDR3 comprises 14 residues. CDR3 loop: CASSPGQGPDTQYF. The DNA of the CDR3 is TGTGCCAGCTCACCCGGACAGGGGCCAGATACGCAGTATTTT.

This clone appeared a few times. The V call is TRBV18, the J call TRBJ1-2, with D unresolved. CDR1 is KGHSH and CDR2 is LQKENI in the germline V gene. V dropped 2 bases and J dropped 4 bases, with 14 bases sitting between them. This CDR3 has 15 residues. CDR3 in amino acids: CASSPSGSSFYGYTF. The CDR3 coding sequence is TGTGCCAGCTCACCATCGGGGAGCAGTTTCTATGGCTACACCTTC. The full variable domain, with the rest looked up from reference TRBV18 and TRBJ1-2, is NAGVMQNPRHLVRRRGQEARLRCSPMKGHSHVYWYRQLPEEGLKFMVYLQKENIIDESGMPKERFSAEFPKEGPSILRIQQVVRGDSAAYFCASSPSGSSFYGYTFGSGTRLTVV.

V usage is TRBV19 and J usage is TRBJ2-5; D is uncertain. Trimming removed 7 bases at V and 1 base at J, with 10 bases between. Germline V gene lookup returns CDR1 LNHDA and CDR2 SQIVND (reference sequence). This CDR3 is built from 13 residues. The CDR3 coding sequence is TGTGCCAGTAATCGGGCCCTCCAAGAGACCCAGTACTTC. It yields the protein CASNRALQETQYF.

This chain uses TRBV7-9 with TRBJ1-1, with D tentatively TRBD1 (6 bases). V was trimmed by 2 bases and J by 1 base, leaving 8 bases between them. Germline V CDR1 and CDR2: SEHNR, FQNEAQ (reference sequence). CDR3 length: 14 residues. CDR3 amino acids: CASSLRGANTEAFF. CDR3 in DNA: TGTGCCAGCAGCTTACGGGGGGCGAACACTGAAGCTTTCTTT.

The chain employs TRBV9 and TRBJ1-6; no clear D. Germline CDR1 SGDLS, CDR2 YYNGEE. The CDR3 length is 15 residues. Trimming stripped 0 bases from V and 6 bases from J, with 10 bases between. CDR3 sequence (DNA): TGTGCCAGCAGCGTAGTGGATGGTCTTAATTCACCCCTCCACTTT. It specifies CASSVVDGLNSPLHF.

About this clone itself: Other DNA variants within this sample encode the same CDR3. The CDR3 region has the DNA TGCGCCAGCAGCTTGGCTAGCGGGAGCAGCACAGATACGCAGTATTTT. It encodes CASSLASGSSTDTQYF. The chain recombines TRBV5-1 with TRBJ2-3; the match to TRBD2 covers 10 bases. CDR3 length equals 16 residues. Germline V gene sequence: CDR1 SGHRS, CDR2 YFSETQ. V trimming: 0 bases; J trimming: 0 bases; junction bases outside the gene matches: 1.

This clone has only a few counts. The genes are TRBV4-2 and TRBJ2-1; 9 bases match TRBD2. With V trimmed by 2 bases and J by 8 bases, 16 bases remained unmatched. CDR1 is LGHNA and CDR2 is YNFKEQ in the germline V gene. This CDR3 contains 18 residues. CDR3 in amino acids: CASSQSGVAGARRDEQFF. The CDR3 nucleotides read TGTGCCAGCAGCCAAAGCGGGGTAGCGGGGGCCCGTAGGGATGAGCAGTTCTTC.

The rearrangement links TRBV7-9 to TRBJ1-1, with unresolved D. V lost 5 bases and J lost 1, with 14 bases in between. CDR3 size: 15 residues. CDR1 is SEHNR, CDR2 FQNEAQ, per germline (reference sequence). The DNA for the CDR3 is TGTGCCAGCAGCCGTACCGGTATTACGAACACTGAAGCTTTCTTT. It encodes CASSRTGITNTEAFF.

J is TRBJ2-5 and V is TRBV27; D ambiguous. V lost 3 bases, J lost 2 bases, and 13 bases lay in between. Germline V CDR1 and CDR2: MNHEY, SMNVEV (reference sequence). The CDR3 covers 15 residues. The CDR3 DNA sequence: TGTGCCAGCAGTTTGGTAGGGCAACGGCAAGAGACCCAGTACTTC. This gives the protein CASSLVGQRQETQYF.

In its sample, this clone was seen a few times. The chain employs TRBV14 and TRBJ2-5; a possible D gene is TRBD2 (5 bases). Trimming shortened V by 4 bases and J by 9 bases, and 9 bases separated the two germline ends. This CDR3 contains 11 residues. CDR1 is SGHDN, CDR2 FVKESK, per germline. CDR3 loop: CASSPRRAQYF. In nucleotides, the CDR3 is TGTGCCAGCAGCCCCCGGCGGGCCCAGTACTTC. The entire variable domain, with the rest obtained from reference TRBV14 and TRBJ2-5, is as follows: EAGVTQFPSHSVIEKGQTVTLRCDPISGHDNLYWYRRVMGKEIKFLLHFVKESKQDESGMPNNRFLAERTGGTYSTLKVQPAELEDSGVYFCASSPRRAQYFGPGTRLLVL.

The chain has TRBV4-2 and TRBJ2-7; 10 bases are a match to TRBD1. The CDR3 runs to 16 residues. The J segment lost 1 base and the V segment lost 4 bases, leaving 7 bases of the junction unmatched. The germline V gene has CDR1 LGHNA and CDR2 YNFKEQ. CDR3 coding DNA: TGTGCCAGCAGCCTACAAGGGACAGGGGATTCCTACGAGCAGTACTTC. Its protein is CASSLQGTGDSYEQYF.

This chain joins TRBV7-2 and TRBJ2-5, with unresolved D. The CDR3 is made up of 13 amino acids. With 5 bases removed from V and 5 bases from J, the gap between germline ends came to 12 bases. Germline CDR1 and CDR2: SGHTA and FQGNSA. CDR3 sequence (DNA): TGTGCCAGCAGCACAATCGGCTACGAGACCCAGTACTTC. Residues: CASSTIGYETQYF.

The rearrangement uses TRBV14 and TRBJ2-3, with TRBD2 matching 14 bases. This CDR3 is built from 16 residues. Losses at the gene ends were 3 bases for V and 12 bases for J; bases not matched to a gene: 11. CDR1 is SGHDN and CDR2 is FVKESK in the germline V gene. CDR3 protein: CASSHQRLAGGRSQYF. The CDR3 nucleotides are TGTGCCAGCAGCCACCAACGACTAGCGGGGGGGCGTTCCCAGTATTTT.

The rearrangement joins TRBV7-2 to TRBJ1-6; D ambiguous. The CDR3 length is 15 residues. Trimming pared 1 base from V and 1 base from J, leaving 5 bases between. Germline CDR1 and CDR2: SGHTA and FQGNSA. The CDR3 is CASSLDGSYNSPLHF. The CDR3 DNA follows: TGTGCCAGCAGCTTAGATGGATCCTATAATTCACCCCTCCACTTT.